This T cell receptor (beta chain) was captured by sequencing in a study of regulatory T cells in long-lasting Graves disease. CDR3 length: 12 amino acids. V gave up 0 bases and J gave up 10 bases, with 7 bases separating them. Libraries of TCR beta came from iRepertoire HTBI primers plus Arm-PCR of CDR3 regions. TCRdb redid the calling of the multiplex PCR reads with MiXCR, one entry per CDR3 protein. Of roughly 410,000 distinct CDR3 sequences listed, approximately 16% are singletons. Overall study results and limits: Shared public clonotypes totalled 2,741 in persistent patients, compared with some 920 in new patients.

This clonotype has ten or more counts. Its antigen is not known. Noted time point: newly diagnosed GD, antithyroid drugs for less than 3 months. Scientists built the TCR library using RNA that was extracted from PBMCs. Another study also made use of these data, one on T cells in Graves' hyperthyroidism and ophthalmopathy.

The starting material was peripheral blood mononuclear cells (PBMCs), obtained at new diagnosis, from a patient treated with antithyroid drugs. The chain employs TRBV12-3 or TRBV12-4 and TRBJ2-1; D gene ambiguous. The TCR comes from a woman aged 40 to 50 with Graves disease. The CDR3 reads CASSLAAPEQFF. CDR3 bases: TGTGCCAGCAGTTTAGCCGCCCCGGAGCAGTTCTTC.